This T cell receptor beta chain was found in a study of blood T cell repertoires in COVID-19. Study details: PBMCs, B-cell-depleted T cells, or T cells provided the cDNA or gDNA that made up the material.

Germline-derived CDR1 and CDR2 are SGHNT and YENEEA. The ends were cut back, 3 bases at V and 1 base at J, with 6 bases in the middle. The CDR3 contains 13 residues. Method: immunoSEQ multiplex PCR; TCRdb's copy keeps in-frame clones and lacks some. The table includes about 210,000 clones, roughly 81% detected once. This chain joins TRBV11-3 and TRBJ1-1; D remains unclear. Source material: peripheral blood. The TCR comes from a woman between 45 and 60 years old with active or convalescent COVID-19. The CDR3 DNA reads TGTGCCAGCAGCTTGAGGTGGAACACTGAAGCTTTCTTT. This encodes CASSLRWNTEAFF.